The 12 T cell receptor beta chains reported below all come from one sample, sequenced in a study of blood T cell repertoires in COVID-19. The repertoire was sequenced with immunoSEQ multiplex PCR; TCRdb's copy has only in-frame clones and lacks some. The repertoire holds 250,000 to 300,000 clones, with roughly 90% as singletons. The sequencing input was peripheral blood. Every receptor here comes from a woman aged 55-69 years with acute or convalescent COVID-19.

The chain recombines TRBV7-2 with TRBJ1-5; possibly TRBD1 for D (5 bases). The CDR3 consists of 12 residues. Germline CDR1 SGHTA, CDR2 FQGNSA. Trimming stripped 5 bases from V and 4 bases from J, with 6 bases between. The CDR3 region is CASSQGNQPQHF. DNA for the CDR3: TGTGCCAGCAGCCAGGGTAATCAGCCCCAGCATTTT. The full variable domain, completed using reference TRBV7-2 and TRBJ1-5, is GAGVSQSPSNKVTEKGKDVELRCDPISGHTALYWYRQSLGQGLEFLIYFQGNSAPDKSGLPSDRFSAERTGGSVSTLTIQRTQQEDSAVYLCASSQGNQPQHFGDGTRLSIL.

The gene calls are TRBV6-5 and TRBJ2-2; D is perhaps TRBD2 (5 bases). CDR3 length equals 16 residues. V gave up 2 bases and J gave up 2 bases, with 12 bases separating them. CDR1 MNHEY and CDR2 SVGAGI come from the germline V gene. The CDR3 loop reads CASSYVASRNTGELFF. The CDR3 DNA reads TGTGCCAGCAGTTACGTCGCTAGCAGAAACACCGGGGAGCTGTTTTTT.

The chain uses TRBV9 and TRBJ1-4; D call uncertain. CDR3 length equals 13 residues. Germline V lookup: CDR1 SGDLS, CDR2 YYNGEE. Trimming took off 2 bases at V and 10 bases at J, with 12 bases between the two ends. CDR3 bases: TGTGCCAGCAGCGTCCTGGATCGGGGAAAACTGTTTTTT. Translation: CASSVLDRGKLFF.

The chain joins TRBV19 to TRBJ2-5; TRBD1 might be the D (6 bases). CDR1 is LNHDA, CDR2 SQIVND, per germline (reference sequence). The V end lost 3 bases, the J end lost 1 base, and 12 bases lay between the germline ends. The CDR3 runs 15 residues. The CDR3 bases are TGTGCCAGTAGTATTGGGGGCACAACCCAAGAGACCCAGTACTTC. This encodes CASSIGGTTQETQYF.

The rearrangement uses TRBV28 and TRBJ2-5; unclear D gene. The germline V gene encodes CDR1 MDHEN and CDR2 SYDVKM. V gave up 8 bases and J gave up 0 bases, with 10 bases separating them. This CDR3 has 13 amino acids. CDR3 sequence: CASDSPYQETQYF. The CDR3 DNA follows: TGTGCCAGCGACTCCCCGTACCAAGAGACCCAGTACTTC.

The J gene is TRBJ2-1, the V gene TRBV12-3 or TRBV12-4; 10 bases agree with TRBD1. The CDR3 runs to 13 residues. V dropped 3 bases and J dropped 9; count of bases not matched to a gene: 2. The CDR3 is CASSLGTGAEQFF. The CDR3 region has the DNA TGTGCCAGCAGTTTGGGGACAGGGGCTGAGCAGTTCTTC.

The V call is TRBV19, the J call TRBJ2-3; D is unclear. V was clipped by 5 bases and J by 6 bases, with 6 bases between them. The germline CDR1 and CDR2 sequences are LNHDA and SQIVND (reference sequence). The CDR3 consists of 11 residues. The CDR3 DNA reads as TGTGCCAGTAGTGCTAAGGATACGCAGTATTTT. Translation gives CASSAKDTQYF. The full variable domain, in which reference TRBV19 and TRBJ2-3 provide the parts outside the CDR3, is DGGITQSPKYLFRKEGQNVTLSCEQNLNHDAMYWYRQDPGQGLRLIYYSQIVNDFQKGDIAEGYSVSREKKESFPLTVTSAQKNPTAFYLCASSAKDTQYFGPGTRLTVL.

This chain joins TRBV15 and TRBJ2-7; maybe TRBD1 (7 bases). V shed 5 bases and J shed 2 bases, with 13 bases lying between them. The length of the CDR3 is 14 residues. Germline lookup yields CDR1 LNHNV and CDR2 YYDKDF (reference sequence). The CDR3: CATSPTGTAYEQYF. CDR3 DNA sequence: TGTGCCACCAGCCCGACAGGGACTGCCTACGAGCAGTACTTC.

This clone was observed once. Here the CDR3 reads CASSPRTESPLHF. The DNA of the CDR3 is TGTGCCAGCTCACCACGGACAGAGTCACCCCTCCACTTT. This chain connects TRBV18 to TRBJ1-6; weak D call: TRBD1 (6 bases). The CDR3 is 13 amino acids. CDR1 KGHSH and CDR2 LQKENI come from the germline V gene. Between the trimmed V and J ends, which lost 1 base and 10 bases, there was a span of 8 bases.

Note on this clone: The sample contains more than one DNA sequence encoding this CDR3. The chain has TRBV7-2 and TRBJ1-2, with a possible D match to TRBD1 (5 bases). Deletions cut 0 bases from V and 4 bases from J, with 12 bases between. Germline loops: CDR1 SGHTA, CDR2 FQGNSA. The CDR3 runs 15 residues. CDR3 nucleotide sequence: TGTGCCAGCAGCTTAGCTCGCAGACAGACCTATGGCTACACCTTC. Residues: CASSLARRQTYGYTF. Together with reference TRBV7-2 and TRBJ1-2, the CDR3 gives the full variable domain: GAGVSQSPSNKVTEKGKDVELRCDPISGHTALYWYRQSLGQGLEFLIYFQGNSAPDKSGLPSDRFSAERTGGSVSTLTIQRTQQEDSAVYLCASSLARRQTYGYTFGSGTRLTVV.

The V call is TRBV2, the J call TRBJ1-2; D not certain. The germline V and J ends were trimmed by 4 bases and 7 bases, with 13 bases remaining between them. Germline values: CDR1 SNHLY, CDR2 FYNNEI. This CDR3 is 13 amino acids long. The CDR3: CASSVESMSGYTF. The CDR3 DNA follows: TGTGCCAGCAGTGTAGAGTCGATGAGTGGCTACACCTTC.

The V gene is TRBV6-2 or TRBV6-3, the J gene TRBJ2-1; TRBD2 matches at 7 bases. This CDR3 comprises 16 residues. The germline CDR1 and CDR2 sequences are MNHEY and SVGEGT. Trimming took 2 bases from V and 3 from J; bases not matched to a gene: 7. The CDR3 spells CASSYGGGRVYNEQFF. CDR3 sequence (DNA): TGTGCCAGCAGTTACGGGGGTGGGAGGGTCTACAATGAGCAGTTCTTC.